These 3 T cell receptor beta chains were all obtained from the same sample, sequenced in a study of breast tumors, draining lymph nodes, adjacent tissues. One entry per CDR3 protein, called by TCRdb with MiXCR from the multiplex PCR reads. This sample has approximately 230,000 distinct CDR3 sequences, with under 35% found just once. Samples came from axillary lymph nodes draining the breast cancer. Sequences were obtained from axillary lymph node tissue. The receptors here all came from a female donor with breast cancer. Some clones in this sample may be carry-over from other donors' samples.

There are many counts of this clonotype. The chain couples TRBV9 to TRBJ2-3; the match to TRBD1 covers 9 bases. Germline-derived CDR1 and CDR2 are SGDLS and YYNGEE. After removal of 2 bases from V and 5 bases from J, the junction contained 6 bases not matched to a gene. CDR3 length equals 15 residues. As DNA, the CDR3 is TGTGCCAGCAGCGTTGGGACAGGGTGGGGAGATACGCAGTATTTT. Translated, it gives CASSVGTGWGDTQYF.

At least ten counts were recorded for this clonotype. CDR3 residues: CASSVATMYNEQFF. CDR3 coding DNA: TGTGCCAGCAGCGTAGCTACTATGTACAATGAGCAGTTCTTC. The rearrangement joins TRBV9 to TRBJ2-1, with unresolved D. Germline V lookup: CDR1 SGDLS, CDR2 YYNGEE. V gave up 0 bases and J gave up 4 bases, with 8 bases separating them. The CDR3 covers 14 residues.

This chain connects TRBV7-9 to TRBJ2-5; maybe TRBD2 (5 bases). Trimming removed 3 bases from V and 5 bases from J, with 22 bases in between. Germline lookup yields CDR1 SEHNR and CDR2 FQNEAQ (reference sequence). The length of the CDR3 is 17 residues. The CDR3 region is CASSFTGTGERWETQYF. CDR3 bases: TGTGCCAGCAGCTTTACCGGAACCGGGGAGCGGTGGGAGACCCAGTACTTC. Looking up the rest from reference TRBV7-9 and TRBJ2-5 gives the full variable domain: DTGVSQNPRHKITKRGQNVTFRCDPISEHNRLYWYRQTLGQGPEFLTYFQNEAQLEKSRLLSDRFSAERPKGSFSTLEIQRTEQGDSAMYLCASSFTGTGERWETQYFGPGTRLLVL.